The present TCR beta chain was sequenced within a study of shared clonotypes between healthy human individuals. This CDR3 contains 17 residues. The J segment lost 2 bases and the V segment lost 0 bases, leaving 6 bases of the junction unmatched. CDR1 and CDR2 (germline): LGHNA, YNFKEQ. All donors qualified as healthy HIV-negative adults and had experienced no recent acute infections or vaccinations. The authors distributed each subset's genomic DNA evenly over several immunoSEQ plates. Sorted-subset replicate PCRs used approximately 200 ng of genomic DNA. This amount corresponded to 30,000 to 35,000 T cell genomes. TCRdb keeps only in-frame clones here, not all; method: immunoSEQ multiplex PCR. The sample lists millions of clones, approximately 90% seen once, with roughly 0.14% in the top ten.

V and J are TRBV4-2 and TRBJ2-4, with 8 bases lining up with TRBD1. The specimen was naive CD4+ T cells sorted from blood. The subset: CD45RA+ positively selected. The source of this sequence is a young man in good health. This chain's CDR3 is CASSQEKTGGPKNIQYF. Written as DNA, the CDR3 is TGTGCCAGCAGCCAAGAGAAAACAGGGGGACCCAAAAACATTCAGTACTTC.